This passage covers 28 T cell receptor beta chains from one sample sequenced in a study of blood T cell repertoires in COVID-19. This table comes from immunoSEQ multiplex PCR, and its TCRdb copy is limited to in-frame clones, with some not included. The sample shows 200,000 to 300,000 clones, about 91% of them seen only once. Sequencing was carried out using PBMCs or T cells enriched from blood (not recorded which). These receptor sequences come from a woman between 40 and 50 years old with acute COVID-19.

This chain connects TRBV7-9 to TRBJ1-5; 7 bases map to TRBD1. Germline V gene data show CDR1 as SEHNR and CDR2 as FQNEAQ (reference sequence). This CDR3 is built from 15 residues. V lost 1 base and J lost 7; bases outside the gene matches: 7. In nucleotides, the CDR3 is TGTGCCAGCAGCTTAGAGGGGGCTCAGGGGCAGCCCCAGCATTTT. The encoded protein is CASSLEGAQGQPQHF.

The chain is built from TRBV19 and TRBJ1-5; 7 nucleotides match TRBD1. Germline V gene sequence: CDR1 LNHDA, CDR2 SQIVND (reference sequence). The CDR3 runs 16 residues. Trimming removed 2 bases from V and 4 bases from J; junction bases left unmatched: 8. The chain's CDR3 is CASSIMSRGANQPQHF. In DNA, the CDR3 is TGTGCCAGTAGTATAATGAGCAGGGGGGCAAATCAGCCCCAGCATTTT.

The V call is TRBV6-5, the J call TRBJ1-1, with D possibly matching TRBD1 (5 bases). The V gene's germline CDR1 is MNHEY and CDR2 SVGAGI. Trimming cost V 7 bases and J 2 bases, with 14 bases left between them. The CDR3 runs to 14 residues. In DNA, the CDR3 is TGTGCCAGCACCACGGGGGAGATCAACACTGAAGCTTTCTTT. Translating it yields CASTTGEINTEAFF.

This clone was detected once. The chain couples TRBV6-1 to TRBJ2-7, with a tentative D call TRBD2 (5 bases). Trimming pared 2 bases from V and 6 bases from J, leaving 20 bases between. This CDR3 comprises 16 residues. Germline lookup yields CDR1 MNHNS and CDR2 SASEGT. CDR3 loop: CASSETTGSWPGEQYF. The CDR3 region has the DNA TGTGCCAGCAGTGAAACAACGGGGAGCTGGCCGGGCGAGCAGTACTTC.

This chain links TRBV9 with TRBJ2-7, with 11 positions matching TRBD2. With V trimmed by 2 bases and J by 3 bases, 1 base remained unmatched. Germline V lookup: CDR1 SGDLS, CDR2 YYNGEE. The CDR3 runs to 14 residues. The CDR3 DNA reads TGTGCCAGCAGCGTGCTAGCGGGGGGCTACGAGCAGTACTTC. This translates into CASSVLAGGYEQYF.

The chain employs TRBV10-3 and TRBJ1-4; TRBD1 matches 9 bases. CDR1 ENHRY and CDR2 SYGVKD come from the germline V gene. The J segment lost 3 bases and the V segment lost 5 bases, leaving 4 bases of the junction unmatched. This CDR3 comprises 15 residues. The CDR3 DNA reads as TGTGCCATCAGTTCCGGACAGGGGTCTAATGAAAAACTGTTTTTT. This gives the protein CAISSGQGSNEKLFF.

The chain links TRBV12-3 or TRBV12-4 to TRBJ2-7, with TRBD2 identical over 7 bases. The V and J ends lost 5 bases and 5 bases, in that order; junction bases with no gene match: 6. CDR3 length equals 13 residues. CDR3 in amino acids: CASSKVGGNEQYF. The DNA for the CDR3 is TGTGCCAGCAGTAAGGTGGGGGGGAACGAGCAGTACTTC.

The V gene is TRBV19, the J gene TRBJ1-3; D is unclear. Germline-derived CDR1 and CDR2 are LNHDA and SQIVND (reference sequence). V dropped 5 bases and J dropped 4 bases, with 15 bases sitting between them. CDR3 length equals 15 residues. The CDR3 coding sequence is TGTGCCAGTAGTGCTCGCCTGGTCCTAGGAAACACCATATATTTT. It yields the protein CASSARLVLGNTIYF.

In this sample, this clone turned up once. The chain joins TRBV4-1 to TRBJ2-2, with D perhaps TRBD2 (5 bases). Trimming removed 0 bases from V and 4 bases from J, with 12 bases in between. Germline CDR1 and CDR2: MGHRA and YSYEKL. The CDR3 totals 16 residues. The CDR3 reads CASSQEGSGFTGELFF. As DNA, the CDR3 is TGCGCCAGCAGCCAAGAAGGGTCGGGGTTCACCGGGGAGCTGTTTTTT.

J is TRBJ1-2 and V is TRBV12-3 or TRBV12-4; 8 nucleotides line up with TRBD1. Trimming cost V 6 bases and J 8 bases; bases outside gene matches: 8. This CDR3 has 13 amino acids. Written as DNA, the CDR3 is TGTGCCAGCAGATCCTCAGGGGGCTACGGCTACACCTTC. Translated: CASRSSGGYGYTF.

The J gene is TRBJ1-1, the V gene TRBV5-4; no clear D. Trimming stripped 0 bases from V and 5 bases from J, with 14 bases between. This CDR3 has 15 amino acids. Looked up from germline, CDR1 is SGHNT and CDR2 is YYREEE (reference sequence). This chain's CDR3 is CASSLGSRGGTEAFF. The CDR3, as DNA: TGTGCCAGCAGCTTGGGTAGCCGGGGAGGGACTGAAGCTTTCTTT. Complete variable domain (other parts from reference TRBV5-4 and TRBJ1-1): ETGVTQSPTHLIKTRGQQVTLRCSSQSGHNTVSWYQQALGQGPQFIFQYYREEENGRGNFPPRFSGLQFPNYSSELNVNALELDDSALYLCASSLGSRGGTEAFFGQGTRLTVV.

The genes are TRBV19 and TRBJ2-1; 11 nucleotides agree with TRBD2. The CDR3 runs 14 residues. J was trimmed by 13 bases and V by 2 bases; bases with no gene match: 7. Germline V gives CDR1 LNHDA, CDR2 SQIVND (reference sequence). This chain's CDR3 is CASSIRTSGREQFF. The CDR3 DNA follows: TGTGCCAGTAGTATAAGAACTAGCGGGAGAGAACAGTTCTTC.

The chain employs TRBV5-8 and TRBJ2-7; 12 bases align to TRBD1. V was clipped by 3 bases and J by 6 bases; unmatched bases: 7. Germline V gene sequence: CDR1 SGHTS, CDR2 YDEGEE. CDR3 length: 15 residues. The CDR3 DNA reads TGTGCCAGCAGCTCCCGGGACAGGGGGCTCCCCGAGCAGTACTTC. Its translation is CASSSRDRGLPEQYF. Full variable domain (outside the CDR3, taken from reference TRBV5-8 and TRBJ2-7): EAGVTQSPTHLIKTRGQQATLRCSPISGHTSVYWYQQALGLGLQFLLWYDEGEERNRGNFPPRFSGRQFPNYSSELNVNALELEDSALYLCASSSRDRGLPEQYFGPGTRLTVT.

The chain has TRBV5-1 and TRBJ2-2; perhaps TRBD1 as D (5 bases). The CDR3 contains 14 residues. The ends were cut back, 4 bases at V and 7 bases at J, with 14 bases in the middle. Germline V gives CDR1 SGHRS, CDR2 YFSETQ. The chain's CDR3 is CASSPQGHDGELFF. CDR3 DNA: TGCGCCAGCAGCCCGCAGGGTCACGACGGGGAGCTGTTTTTT.

This clone was seen once. The genes are TRBV30 and TRBJ1-1, with D possibly TRBD1 on 5 matching bases. CDR1 is GTSNPN, CDR2 SVGIG, per germline (reference sequence). The CDR3 is 12 residues long. The germline V and J ends were trimmed by 3 bases and 4 bases, with 9 bases remaining between them. CDR3 DNA sequence: TGTGCCTGGAGATTCGGGGGCACTGAAGCTTTCTTT. Encoded protein: CAWRFGGTEAFF. Using reference TRBV30 and TRBJ1-1 for the parts outside the CDR3, the full variable domain is SQTIHQWPATLVQPVGSPLSLECTVEGTSNPNLYWYRQAAGRGLQLLFYSVGIGQISSEVPQNLSASRPQDRQFILSSKKLLLSDSGFYLCAWRFGGTEAFFGQGTRLTVV.

The chain couples TRBV21-1 to TRBJ1-3; the table names TRBD1, a call not compared with the DNA. TRBV21-1 is a pseudogene segment. The CDR3 extends over 15 amino acids. This chain's CDR3 is CASSQTQGNGNTIYF. The CDR3 nucleotides read TGTGCCAGCAGCCAGACTCAGGGAAATGGAAACACCATATATTTT.

This clone was observed a handful of times. The gene calls are TRBV5-3 and TRBJ2-3; TRBD1 matches at 9 bases. TRBV5-3 is classed as an ORF, of uncertain function. This CDR3 region has 20 residues. The J segment lost 5 bases and the V segment lost 0 bases, leaving 19 bases of the junction unmatched. CDR3: CARSLDESRGGQGVVDTQYF. The CDR3, as DNA: TGTGCCAGAAGCTTGGATGAGAGTAGAGGGGGACAGGGTGTTGTAGATACGCAGTATTTT.

The CDR3 DNA is TGTGCCAGCAGTTACTCGTCCACAGGGGGGACTGAAGCTTTCTTT. Its translation is CASSYSSTGGTEAFF. This sequence joins TRBV6-5 and TRBJ1-1, with 8 nucleotides matching TRBD1. Per the germline V gene, CDR1 is MNHEY and CDR2 is SVGAGI. V lost 0 bases and J lost 5; bases outside the gene matches: 5. CDR3 size: 15 residues.

The chain is built from TRBV7-2 and TRBJ1-6; TRBD1 matches at 7 bases. The V segment lost 2 bases and the J segment 5 bases; nucleotides outside the gene matches: 3. The germline CDR1 and CDR2 sequences are SGHTA and FQGNSA. The CDR3 length is 15 residues. CDR3 coding DNA: TGTGCCAGCAGCTTACTACAGGGGAATAATTCACCCCTCCACTTT. It encodes CASSLLQGNNSPLHF.

The chain carries TRBV6-2 or TRBV6-3 and TRBJ2-2; 8 bases line up with TRBD1. The trim removed 2 bases at V and 5 bases at J, leaving 4 bases unmatched. Per the germline V gene, CDR1 is MNHEY and CDR2 is SVGEGT. The CDR3 totals 15 residues. CDR3 coding DNA: TGTGCCAGCAGTTACATCAGACAGGGGACCGGGGAGCTGTTTTTT. Translating gives CASSYIRQGTGELFF.

The rearrangement links TRBV6-4 to TRBJ2-3, with 13 bases aligning to TRBD2. The length of the CDR3 is 14 residues. J gave up 5 bases and V 4 bases, and 0 bases lay outside the gene matches. CDR1 and CDR2 from the germline V gene are MRHNA and SNTAGT. This CDR3 is CASSGLAGGDTQYF. DNA for the CDR3: TGTGCCAGCAGTGGACTAGCGGGGGGAGATACGCAGTATTTT.

The chain uses TRBV9 and TRBJ2-5, with 9 bases identical to TRBD2. This CDR3 region has 15 residues. Germline assignment: CDR1 SGDLS and CDR2 YYNGEE. V lost 0 bases and J lost 3; bases outside the gene matches: 3. In DNA, the CDR3 is TGTGCCAGCAGCGTAGGCGGGAGGGCCGAAGAGACCCAGTACTTC. Its translation: CASSVGGRAEETQYF.

This clone was detected a few times. This rearrangement joins TRBV7-9 to TRBJ1-3; a possible D gene is TRBD1 (5 bases). Germline V gene lookup returns CDR1 SEHNR and CDR2 FQNEAQ (reference sequence). The V and J ends lost 6 bases and 0 bases respectively, with 18 bases between them. The CDR3 is 17 residues long. In DNA, the CDR3 is TGTGCCAGCAGTCGCCATTTAGGGGTTACCTCTGGAAACACCATATATTTT. Translating gives CASSRHLGVTSGNTIYF.

The chain recombines TRBV29-1 with TRBJ1-4; D is unclear. CDR1 and CDR2 from the germline V gene are SQVTM and ANQGSEA. This CDR3 spans 12 amino acids. The V and J ends lost 6 bases and 10 bases respectively, with 15 bases between them. The CDR3 coding sequence is TGCAGCGTCGGAGATGACGAGTTAAAACTGTTTTTT. It translates to CSVGDDELKLFF. Together with reference TRBV29-1 and TRBJ1-4, the CDR3 gives the full variable domain: SAVISQKPSRDICQRGTSLTIQCQVDSQVTMMFWYRQQPGQSLTLIATANQGSEATYESGFVIDKFPISRPNLTFSTLTVSNMSPEDSSIYLCSVGDDELKLFFGSGTQLSVL.

This chain joins TRBV7-2 and TRBJ2-7; 9 bases line up with TRBD1. With V trimmed by 1 base and J by 7 bases, 5 bases remained unmatched. Germline loops: CDR1 SGHTA, CDR2 FQGNSA. The CDR3 extends over 14 amino acids. The CDR3 nucleotides are TGTGCCAGCAGCTTAGGGGGACAGGGCTGGGAGCAGTACGTC. This gives the protein CASSLGGQGWEQYV.

The chain carries TRBV7-6 and TRBJ1-2; the match to TRBD1 covers 7 bases. The CDR3 has 17 amino acids. The germline gives CDR1 SGHVS, CDR2 FNYEAQ. V trimming: 5 bases; J trimming: 2 bases; junction bases outside the gene matches: 14. This chain's CDR3 is CASSPSPDRVSNYGYTF. CDR3 nucleotides: TGTGCCAGCAGCCCTTCGCCAGACAGGGTCTCAAACTATGGCTACACCTTC.

The V and J genes are TRBV28 and TRBJ1-1, with TRBD1 matching 7 bases. The V segment lost 7 bases and the J segment 1 base; nucleotides outside the gene matches: 3. Germline CDR1 MDHEN, CDR2 SYDVKM. The CDR3 loop spans 13 amino acids. CDR3 DNA sequence: TGTGCCAGCACCCGACAGGGGAACACTGAAGCTTTCTTT. Its protein is CASTRQGNTEAFF. Full variable domain (rest looked up from reference TRBV28 and TRBJ1-1): DVKVTQSSRYLVKRTGEKVFLECVQDMDHENMFWYRQDPGLGLRLIYFSYDVKMKEKGDIPEGYSVSREKKERFSLILESASTNQTSMYLCASTRQGNTEAFFGQGTRLTVV.

The chain joins TRBV24-1 to TRBJ2-1; 10 bases agree with TRBD2. With V trimmed by 4 bases and J by 5 bases, 7 bases remained unmatched. Germline loops: CDR1 KGHDR, CDR2 SFDVKD. The CDR3 length is 16 residues. The CDR3 region is CATSDPSGSLHNEQFF. The CDR3 coding sequence is TGTGCCACCAGTGACCCTAGCGGGAGTCTCCACAATGAGCAGTTCTTC.